What follows are 32 T cell receptor beta chains derived from one specimen sequenced in a study of blood T cell repertoires in COVID-19. Data came from immunoSEQ multiplex PCR; TCRdb stores just in-frame clones and leaves some out. This sample yields approximately 250,000 clones, of which more than 75% are seen a single time; approximately 0.89% belongs to the top ten. The sample was peripheral blood. These receptors were taken from a man between 35 and 55 years old with acute or convalescent COVID-19.

The rearrangement links TRBV5-1 to TRBJ1-4; 8 bases are shared with TRBD1. The V gene's germline CDR1 is SGHRS and CDR2 YFSETQ. With V trimmed by 4 bases and J by 4 bases, 9 bases remained unmatched. The CDR3 is 16 amino acids. The CDR3 reads CASSATGDVRNEKLFF. CDR3 DNA sequence: TGCGCCAGCAGCGCGACAGGGGATGTACGTAATGAAAAACTGTTTTTT.

The chain has TRBV7-2 and TRBJ2-3, with TRBD2 identical over 9 bases. Per germline, CDR1 SGHTA and CDR2 FQGNSA. This CDR3 contains 15 residues. V trimming: 1 base; J trimming: 6 bases; junction bases outside the gene matches: 5. Here the CDR3 reads CASSLGNAGGDTQYF. For the CDR3, the DNA is TGTGCCAGCAGCTTAGGAAACGCGGGGGGGGATACGCAGTATTTT.

This rearrangement joins TRBV27 to TRBJ1-1, with a weak D call TRBD1 (6 bases). CDR3 length: 13 residues. Per the germline V gene, CDR1 is MNHEY and CDR2 is SMNVEV (reference sequence). Trimming removed 2 bases at V and 10 bases at J, with 14 bases between. In nucleotides, the CDR3 is TGTGCCAGCAGTTTAAACAGGGAAAGCGTAGCTTTCTTT. Translated, it gives CASSLNRESVAFF.

The chain has TRBV2 and TRBJ2-7, with D possibly matching TRBD2 (5 bases). V lost 6 bases and J 12 bases, leaving 18 bases between the germline ends. The CDR3 covers 12 residues. From germline, CDR1 is SNHLY and CDR2 FYNNEI. The CDR3 nucleotides are TGTGCCAGCAGCCCGGACGGAGGCGATCCGTACTTC. Residues: CASSPDGGDPYF.

The chain carries TRBV6-4 and TRBJ2-3, with TRBD2 identical over 11 bases. The CDR3 sequence is 18 residues long. V was pared by 4 bases and J by 0 bases, with 9 bases of the junction left unmatched. From germline, CDR1 is MRHNA and CDR2 SNTAGT. This CDR3 reads CASSASSSGGYSTDTQYF. DNA of the CDR3: TGTGCCAGCAGTGCTTCGTCTAGCGGGGGGTACAGCACAGATACGCAGTATTTT.

V and J are TRBV4-1 and TRBJ1-1; D might be TRBD1 (6 bases). There are 15 residues in the CDR3. Trimming cost V 0 bases and J 4 bases, with 12 bases left between them. Germline V gene lookup returns CDR1 MGHRA and CDR2 YSYEKL. The CDR3 DNA reads TGCGCCAGCAGCCAAGAGGTAGGCAGGGGCACTGAAGCTTTCTTT. It codes for CASSQEVGRGTEAFF.

A single count supports this clone. V usage is TRBV6-2 or TRBV6-3 and J usage is TRBJ1-1; 9 nucleotides agree with TRBD1. V gave up 5 bases and J gave up 0 bases; unmatched junction bases: 4. Germline CDR1 MNHEY, CDR2 SVGEGT. The length of the CDR3 is 15 residues. The DNA of the CDR3 is TGTGCCAGCAGTCTCGGGACAGGGCTGAACACTGAAGCTTTCTTT. This encodes CASSLGTGLNTEAFF.

The chain carries TRBV5-6 and TRBJ1-3; unclear D gene. Germline-derived CDR1 and CDR2 are SGHDT and YYEEEE. V was cut by 4 bases and J by 2 bases, with 16 bases left in between. The CDR3 consists of 16 residues. The CDR3 sequence is CASSLTPSAAGNTIYF. In DNA form, the CDR3 reads TGTGCCAGCAGCCTCACCCCCTCTGCGGCTGGAAACACCATATATTTT.

This clone appeared a few times. The rearrangement links TRBV19 to TRBJ1-2, with D maybe TRBD1 (5 bases). V was pared by 10 bases and J by 5 bases, with 11 bases between. CDR1 is LNHDA and CDR2 is SQIVND in the germline V gene (reference sequence). The CDR3 covers 11 residues. CDR3 protein: CATLRGYGYTF. In DNA form, the CDR3 reads TGTGCCACCCTGCGGGGGTATGGCTACACCTTC.

The chain joins TRBV6-6 to TRBJ1-1; D is unclear. Germline lookup yields CDR1 MNHNY and CDR2 SVGAGI (reference sequence). Trimming took off 6 bases at V and 0 bases at J, with 11 bases between the two ends. This CDR3 comprises 14 residues. The CDR3 sequence: CASSSTDLNTEAFF. The CDR3, as DNA: TGTGCCAGCAGCAGTACAGATTTGAACACTGAAGCTTTCTTT.

V is TRBV5-8 and J is TRBJ2-3, with TRBD1 matching over 8 bases. The CDR3 covers 15 residues. From germline, CDR1 is SGHTS and CDR2 YDEGEE. V was pared by 4 bases and J by 3 bases, with 7 bases of the junction left unmatched. This chain's CDR3 is CASSRGQAGTDTQYF. The DNA of the CDR3 is TGTGCCAGCAGCCGGGGACAGGCTGGGACAGATACGCAGTATTTT.

This clone showed up just once. The chain has TRBV7-9 and TRBJ1-4, with TRBD1 as a possible D gene (5 bases). Trimming cost V 5 bases and J 7 bases, with 14 bases left between them. The CDR3 runs 14 residues. The germline gives CDR1 SEHNR, CDR2 FQNEAQ (reference sequence). The CDR3, as DNA: TGTGCCAGCAGCCCCGGGGGAAGGAGTGAAAAACTGTTTTTT. Protein: CASSPGGRSEKLFF.

The CDR3 nucleotides are TGCAGCGTTGCCCGGGACACCTCCTACGAGCAGTACTTC. Translating gives CSVARDTSYEQYF. This sequence joins TRBV29-1 and TRBJ2-7, with D tentatively TRBD1 (6 bases). Germline CDR1 reads SQVTM; CDR2 reads ANQGSEA. V was shortened by 4 bases and J by 0 bases, with 10 bases between the two germline ends. CDR3 length: 13 residues.

The genes are TRBV4-3 and TRBJ1-2; no reliable D call. The CDR3 sequence is 13 residues long. The V end lost 0 bases, the J end lost 11 bases, and 13 bases lay between the germline ends. The germline CDR1 and CDR2 sequences are LGHNA and YSLEER. CDR3 DNA: TGCGCCAGCAGCCAAGATAATACGCAGGCATACACCTTC. Encoded protein: CASSQDNTQAYTF.

The V call is TRBV28, the J call TRBJ1-1; possibly TRBD1 for D (5 bases). V was shortened by 1 base and J by 1 base, with 7 bases between the two germline ends. Per the germline V gene, CDR1 is MDHEN and CDR2 is SYDVKM. This CDR3 has 14 amino acids. The CDR3 region has the DNA TGTGCCAGCAGTTTATCTCAGGGGAACACTGAAGCTTTCTTT. Protein sequence: CASSLSQGNTEAFF.

This chain uses TRBV10-3 with TRBJ1-6, with 10 bases aligning to TRBD1. Germline CDR1 reads ENHRY; CDR2 reads SYGVKD. The CDR3 covers 14 residues. The V and J ends lost 3 bases and 12 bases, in that order; junction bases with no gene match: 5. CDR3 sequence (DNA): TGTGCCATCAGTGAAGGGACAGGGGTCTTACCCCTCCACTTT. This codes for CAISEGTGVLPLHF.

CDR3 region: CASSLGLAGFLHF. CDR3 DNA sequence: TGTGCCAGCAGCTTAGGGCTAGCGGGGTTCCTCCACTTT. The chain combines TRBV7-2 with TRBJ2-3; no firm D call. The assigned J gene may be wrong: the sequence end matches TRBJ1-6 better. The CDR3 totals 13 residues. Germline assignment: CDR1 SGHTA and CDR2 FQGNSA.

The J gene is TRBJ1-5, the V gene TRBV3-1 (or the pseudogene TRBV3-2), with D tentatively TRBD1 (6 bases). Trimming cost V 0 bases and J 12 bases, with 12 bases left between them. The CDR3 contains 13 residues. Germline-derived CDR1 and CDR2 are LGHDT and YNNKEL (reference sequence). The CDR3 is CASSQDQGGYQHF. CDR3 in DNA: TGTGCCAGCAGCCAAGATCAAGGGGGATACCAGCATTTT.

The genes are TRBV5-6 and TRBJ1-2; a possible D gene is TRBD1 (5 bases). Germline V gene lookup returns CDR1 SGHDT and CDR2 YYEEEE. V gave up 0 bases and J gave up 5 bases, with 11 bases separating them. This CDR3 comprises 14 residues. CDR3 coding DNA: TGTGCCAGCAGCTTGGAACAGGCGCAATATGGCTACACCTTC. This gives the protein CASSLEQAQYGYTF.

The chain is built from TRBV5-1 and TRBJ2-3; TRBD2 matches at 8 bases. The junction had 4 bases not matched to a gene; V was cut back by 0 bases and J by 4 bases. This CDR3 is built from 15 residues. Germline values: CDR1 SGHRS, CDR2 YFSETQ. This CDR3 reads CASSLAGGDADTQYF. CDR3 nucleotide sequence: TGCGCCAGCAGCTTGGCGGGGGGGGACGCAGATACGCAGTATTTT.

The chain links TRBV4-3 to TRBJ2-1; 12 bases fit TRBD2. The CDR3 totals 16 residues. CDR1 is LGHNA, CDR2 YSLEER, per germline. V gave up 2 bases and J gave up 9 bases; unmatched junction bases: 8. Here the CDR3 DNA reads TGCGCCAGCAGCCAAACCCGACTAGCGGGGGTCGGTGAGCAGTTCTTC. Its protein is CASSQTRLAGVGEQFF.

The chain links TRBV7-9 to TRBJ1-1, with no clear D. V was cut by 3 bases and J by 10 bases, with 18 bases left in between. Germline V gene lookup returns CDR1 SEHNR and CDR2 FQNEAQ (reference sequence). This CDR3 comprises 14 residues. The CDR3 is CASSFAGSPVAAFF. As DNA, the CDR3 is TGTGCCAGCAGCTTCGCCGGGTCGCCGGTTGCAGCTTTCTTT.

V usage is TRBV4-2 and J usage is TRBJ2-1; weak D call: TRBD2 (6 bases). CDR3 size: 14 residues. The V gene's germline CDR1 is LGHNA and CDR2 YNFKEQ. V was trimmed by 1 base and J by 4 bases, leaving 8 bases between them. The CDR3 loop reads CASSQVGGYNEQFF. The CDR3 nucleotides are TGTGCCAGCAGCCAAGTCGGGGGATACAATGAGCAGTTCTTC.

The chain combines TRBV30 with TRBJ2-2; 7 nucleotides align to TRBD1. The germline gives CDR1 GTSNPN, CDR2 SVGIG (reference sequence). J gave up 5 bases and V 2 bases, and 8 bases lay outside the gene matches. The CDR3 extends over 15 amino acids. The CDR3 DNA sequence: TGTGCCTGGAGTACATCAGGGGGAGAAACCGGGGAGCTGTTTTTT. This gives the protein CAWSTSGGETGELFF.

This chain connects TRBV6-5 to TRBJ2-6, with D uncertain. V was pared by 5 bases and J by 2 bases, with 10 bases between. Germline assignment: CDR1 MNHEY and CDR2 SVGAGI. The CDR3 extends over 15 amino acids. DNA for the CDR3: TGTGCCAGCAGTCACCTAGTAGCTGGGGCCAACGTCCTGACTTTC. It translates to CASSHLVAGANVLTF.

V and J are TRBV4-3 and TRBJ2-1; 11 bases are shared with TRBD1. CDR1 is LGHNA and CDR2 is YSLEER in the germline V gene. Losses at the gene ends were 3 bases for V and 7 bases for J; bases not matched to a gene: 2. This CDR3 region has 14 residues. The CDR3 DNA reads as TGCGCCAGCAGCCAGGGACAGGGGGGGAATGAGCAGTTCTTC. Amino acids: CASSQGQGGNEQFF.

The rearrangement joins TRBV10-3 to TRBJ2-2, with a weak D call TRBD2 (5 bases). This CDR3 has 15 amino acids. V gave up 2 bases and J gave up 3 bases, with 10 bases separating them. Germline CDR1 reads ENHRY; CDR2 reads SYGVKD. The CDR3 reads CAISEVPGDTGELFF. CDR3 DNA: TGTGCCATCAGTGAGGTCCCCGGGGACACCGGGGAGCTGTTTTTT.

This chain uses TRBV7-6 with TRBJ2-1; D might be TRBD2 (7 bases). The CDR3 contains 15 residues. Trimming removed 3 bases from V and 1 base from J, with 10 bases in between. Germline V gene sequence: CDR1 SGHVS, CDR2 FNYEAQ. CDR3 sequence reads: CASSFEGGSYNEQFF. CDR3 nucleotides: TGTGCCAGCAGCTTTGAGGGGGGGTCCTACAATGAGCAGTTCTTC.

This chain joins TRBV29-1 and TRBJ2-7, with D maybe TRBD1 (6 bases). Between the trimmed V and J ends, which lost 6 bases and 5 bases, there was a span of 17 bases. Germline values: CDR1 SQVTM, CDR2 ANQGSEA. CDR3 size: 13 residues. The CDR3 is CSVQGRSGDEQYF. As DNA, the CDR3 is TGCAGCGTCCAGGGGCGATCAGGGGACGAGCAGTACTTC.

CDR3 amino acids: CASSRRGVQETQYF. The DNA for the CDR3 is TGTGCCAGCAGCCGACGGGGGGTTCAAGAGACCCAGTACTTC. The V and J genes are TRBV5-8 and TRBJ2-5; 7 bases are shared with TRBD2. The V and J ends lost 4 bases and 2 bases, in that order; junction bases with no gene match: 5. In germline, CDR1 is SGHTS, CDR2 YDEGEE. This CDR3 spans 14 amino acids.

V usage is TRBV19 and J usage is TRBJ2-7, with 11 positions matching TRBD2. Trimming cost V 6 bases and J 2 bases; bases outside gene matches: 9. This CDR3 is 16 amino acids long. Germline-derived CDR1 and CDR2 are LNHDA and SQIVND (reference sequence). CDR3 residues: CASSGPGLADTYEQYF. The CDR3 bases are TGTGCCAGTAGCGGTCCGGGACTAGCGGATACCTACGAGCAGTACTTC. Full variable domain (missing parts from reference TRBV19 and TRBJ2-7): DGGITQSPKYLFRKEGQNVTLSCEQNLNHDAMYWYRQDPGQGLRLIYYSQIVNDFQKGDIAEGYSVSREKKESFPLTVTSAQKNPTAFYLCASSGPGLADTYEQYFGPGTRLTVT.

The gene calls are TRBV9 and TRBJ2-5; tentatively, D is TRBD2 (5 bases). Germline CDR1 SGDLS, CDR2 YYNGEE. V lost 0 bases and J lost 5, with 17 bases in between. This CDR3 region has 16 residues. The CDR3 DNA follows: TGTGCCAGCAGCGTAGGGAGGCTCTCCCCGGAGGAGACCCAGTACTTC. It codes for CASSVGRLSPEETQYF.